A single sample gave rise to the 15 T cell receptor beta chains below, sequenced in a study of PD-1 blockade in classical Hodgkin lymphoma. The table came from immunoSEQ multiplex PCR; TCRdb's copy has only in-frame clones and leaves some out. The table lists approximately 89,000 clones, approximately 88% of them singletons. Relapses following autologous stem cell transplantation were seen in all patients, with brentuximab vedotin exposure varying. The sample in question was peripheral blood mononuclear cells (PBMCs), obtained at baseline. These receptors were taken from a human donor with classical Hodgkin lymphoma.

The chain combines TRBV27 with TRBJ2-1, with D tentatively TRBD1 or TRBD2 (8 bases each). V was trimmed by 3 bases and J by 1 base, leaving 16 bases between them. The CDR3 is 17 residues long. CDR1 is MNHEY and CDR2 is SMNVEV in the germline V gene (reference sequence). The CDR3, as DNA: TGTGCCAGCAGTTTCGGTAGCGGGACAGGATCCTACAATGAGCAGTTCTTC. Protein product: CASSFGSGTGSYNEQFF.

The chain uses TRBV4-1 and TRBJ1-6; tentative D call: TRBD1 (6 bases). This CDR3 spans 17 amino acids. Germline lookup yields CDR1 MGHRA and CDR2 YSYEKL. Between the trimmed V and J ends, which lost 0 bases and 9 bases, there was a span of 18 bases. CDR3 protein: CASSQDRGRARGSPLHF. DNA of the CDR3: TGCGCCAGCAGCCAAGATCGAGGCCGTGCCAGGGGTTCACCCCTCCACTTT.

The CDR3 sequence is CASSGQGAGYEQYF. In DNA, the CDR3 is TGCGCCAGCTCAGGTCAGGGGGCAGGGTACGAGCAGTACTTC. The chain links TRBV5-1 to TRBJ2-7, with TRBD1 matching 8 bases. CDR1 and CDR2 (germline): SGHRS, YFSETQ. J was trimmed by 4 bases and V by 7 bases; bases with no gene match: 10. The CDR3 spans 14 residues.

The chain employs TRBV18 and TRBJ2-5; D is unresolved. CDR3 size: 13 residues. Germline CDR1 and CDR2: KGHSH and LQKENI. Trimming took 2 bases from V and 1 from J, leaving 5 bases between them. The DNA for the CDR3 is TGTGCCAGCTCACCAAGGAGCCAAGAGACCCAGTACTTC. It specifies CASSPRSQETQYF.

This chain connects TRBV2 to TRBJ2-7, with D unclear. V gave up 7 bases and J gave up 2 bases, with 15 bases separating them. This CDR3 is built from 14 residues. Per germline, CDR1 SNHLY and CDR2 FYNNEI. CDR3 protein: CASTRRADTYEQYF. The CDR3 DNA is TGTGCCAGCACTCGACGGGCAGACACCTACGAGCAGTACTTC.

This chain links TRBV28 with TRBJ2-1; D remains ambiguous. The ends were cut back, 3 bases at V and 9 bases at J, with 6 bases in the middle. The length of the CDR3 is 11 residues. The germline V gene has CDR1 MDHEN and CDR2 SYDVKM. The CDR3 region has the DNA TGTGCCAGCAGTTTGATAGGTGAGCAGTTCTTC. Translating gives CASSLIGEQFF.

This chain connects TRBV7-2 to TRBJ1-4; 7 bases line up with TRBD1. With V trimmed by 6 bases and J by 0 bases, 13 bases remained unmatched. CDR3 length: 18 residues. CDR1 is SGHTA and CDR2 is FQGNSA in the germline V gene. As DNA, the CDR3 is TGTGCCAGCAGTTCGGCCCGGACAGGCCTTGCAACTAATGAAAAACTGTTTTTT. Translation: CASSSARTGLATNEKLFF.

The chain links TRBV6-5 to TRBJ2-7; D call uncertain. V was clipped by 0 bases and J by 7 bases, with 16 bases between them. The CDR3 consists of 15 residues. Germline CDR1 MNHEY, CDR2 SVGAGI. CDR3 sequence (DNA): TGTGCCAGCAGTTACTCGGGTCTGGGTGTTAGGGAGCAGTACTTC. As protein: CASSYSGLGVREQYF.

V and J are TRBV7-8 and TRBJ1-2; no reliable D call. CDR3 length equals 15 residues. Germline V gene lookup returns CDR1 SGHVS and CDR2 FQNEAQ. Trimming took 5 bases from V and 3 from J, leaving 16 bases between them. The DNA for the CDR3 is TGTGCCAGCAGCGGGGAGGGTATAGGTGACTATGGCTACACCTTC. Encoded protein: CASSGEGIGDYGYTF.

This sequence joins TRBV7-2 and TRBJ2-6; D is perhaps TRBD1 or TRBD2 (5 bases each). The CDR3 has 15 residues. Germline loops: CDR1 SGHTA, CDR2 FQGNSA. V was pared by 4 bases and J by 4 bases, with 11 bases between. CDR3 DNA: TGTGCCAGCAGCTCGGCAGGGACCGGGGCCAACGTCCTGACTTTC. Translated: CASSSAGTGANVLTF.

The chain combines TRBV27 with TRBJ2-2; no reliable D call. The CDR3 has 12 residues. Germline-derived CDR1 and CDR2 are MNHEY and SMNVEV (reference sequence). V was pared by 6 bases and J by 4 bases, with 6 bases between. CDR3 in amino acids: CASRSGTGELFF. CDR3 nucleotide sequence: TGTGCCAGCAGAAGTGGCACCGGGGAGCTGTTTTTT.

The rearrangement uses TRBV5-1 and TRBJ2-2, with no clear D. Germline loops: CDR1 SGHRS, CDR2 YFSETQ. Trimming removed 0 bases from V and 5 bases from J, with 8 bases in between. The CDR3 is 14 residues long. The CDR3 reads CASSLAGATGELFF. In DNA, the CDR3 is TGCGCCAGCAGCTTGGCCGGAGCTACCGGGGAGCTGTTTTTT.

This chain uses TRBV6-1 with TRBJ2-1, with TRBD2 matching over 8 bases. Germline V gives CDR1 MNHNS, CDR2 SASEGT. This CDR3 spans 12 amino acids. J lost 10 bases, V lost 11 bases, and 10 bases had no gene match. The CDR3 loop is CAFKDSGTEQFF. CDR3 bases: TGTGCCTTCAAAGATAGCGGGACAGAGCAGTTCTTC.

The gene calls are TRBV15 and TRBJ1-1, with D possibly being TRBD1 (5 bases). V lost 1 base and J 0 bases, leaving 12 bases between the germline ends. The CDR3 length is 16 residues. Germline CDR1 reads LNHNV; CDR2 reads YYDKDF (reference sequence). The CDR3 is CATSRGGEGLNTEAFF. CDR3 bases: TGTGCCACCAGCAGAGGAGGGGAGGGGCTGAACACTGAAGCTTTCTTT. The complete variable domain, with remaining parts taken from reference TRBV15 and TRBJ1-1, reads DAMVIQNPRYQVTQFGKPVTLSCSQTLNHNVMYWYQQKSSQAPKLLFHYYDKDFNNEADTPDNFQSRRPNTSFCFLDIRSPGLGDTAMYLCATSRGGEGLNTEAFFGQGTRLTVV.

CDR3 sequence reads: CASSHPGELFF. Here the CDR3 DNA reads TGCGCCAGCAGTCATCCCGGGGAGCTGTTTTTT. The genes are TRBV23-1 and TRBJ2-2; no reliable D call. TRBV23-1 is assigned to the ORF class and has an uncertain function. V was trimmed by 3 bases and J by 6 bases, leaving 2 bases between them. This CDR3 is built from 11 residues.